This T cell receptor (beta chain) was obtained from a study of Graves' ophthalmopathy and Graves' hyperthyroidism. The study, taken as a whole, reports: Blood also harbored most expanded thyroid clonotypes above 0.001 frequency.

Transcripts of RNA were the source for amplifying TCR beta CDR3 regions. Investigators did first-round RT-PCR with HTBI primers, then second-round multiplex PCR. TCRdb re-called the multiplex PCR reads with MiXCR, one entry per CDR3 protein. Found here are a few hundred thousand distinct CDR3 sequences, 20% to 25% of them singletons; the top ten hold roughly 45%. Where ophthalmopathy was present, donors had moderate-to-severe activity, CAS ≥3, NOSPECS ≥4 and duration under 3 months. Other autoimmune disease, uncontrolled infection, pregnancy and lactation led to exclusion. Serum thyroxine and TRAb, along with clinical symptoms, thyroid ultrasound and orbital computed tomography, were what diagnosis relied on. This clonotype has at least ten counts. The antigen is not known. The trim removed 0 bases at V and 2 bases at J, leaving 10 bases unmatched. The CDR3 is 17 residues long. CDR1 MNHEY and CDR2 SVGAGI come from the germline V gene.

Sequencing was performed on peripheral blood. The chain employs TRBV6-5 and TRBJ2-7; 7 positions agree with TRBD1. The receptor's source is a woman aged 45-60 years with Graves' ophthalmopathy. The CDR3 loop is CASSYSIGAGGTYEQYF. CDR3 sequence (DNA): TGTGCCAGCAGTTACTCGATCGGGGCAGGGGGAACCTACGAGCAGTACTTC.